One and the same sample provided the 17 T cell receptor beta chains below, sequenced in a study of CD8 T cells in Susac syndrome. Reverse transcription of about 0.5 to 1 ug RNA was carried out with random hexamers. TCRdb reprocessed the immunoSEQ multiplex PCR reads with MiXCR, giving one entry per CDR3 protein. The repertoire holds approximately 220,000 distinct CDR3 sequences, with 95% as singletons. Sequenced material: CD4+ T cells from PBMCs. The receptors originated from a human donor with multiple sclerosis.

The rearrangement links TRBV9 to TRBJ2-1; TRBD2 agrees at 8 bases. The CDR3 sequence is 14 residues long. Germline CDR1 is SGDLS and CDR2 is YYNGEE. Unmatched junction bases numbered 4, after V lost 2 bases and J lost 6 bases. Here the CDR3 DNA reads TGTGCCAGCAGCGTGATGGGACTAGGCAATGAGCAGTTCTTC. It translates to CASSVMGLGNEQFF.

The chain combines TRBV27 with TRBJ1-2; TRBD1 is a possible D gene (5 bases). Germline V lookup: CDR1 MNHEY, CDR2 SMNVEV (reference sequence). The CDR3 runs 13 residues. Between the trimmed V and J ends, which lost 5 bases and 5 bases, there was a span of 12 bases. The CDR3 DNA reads TGTGCCAGCAGTCAGGGAGGACCTTATGGCTACACCTTC. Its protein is CASSQGGPYGYTF.

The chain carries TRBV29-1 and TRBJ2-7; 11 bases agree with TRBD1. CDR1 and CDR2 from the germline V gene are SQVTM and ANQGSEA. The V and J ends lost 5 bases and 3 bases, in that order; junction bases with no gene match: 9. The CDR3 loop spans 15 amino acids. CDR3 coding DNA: TGCAGCGTTTATAGGACAGGGGGCTCCCTCTACGAGCAGTACGTC. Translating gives CSVYRTGGSLYEQYV.

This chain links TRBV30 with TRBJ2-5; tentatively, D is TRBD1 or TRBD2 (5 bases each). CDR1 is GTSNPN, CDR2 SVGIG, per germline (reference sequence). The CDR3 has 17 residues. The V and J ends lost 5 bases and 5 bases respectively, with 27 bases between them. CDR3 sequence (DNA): TGTGCCTGGGTAGAGGAGACCGGGACGACGGACCGGGAGACCCAGTACTTC. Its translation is CAWVEETGTTDRETQYF.

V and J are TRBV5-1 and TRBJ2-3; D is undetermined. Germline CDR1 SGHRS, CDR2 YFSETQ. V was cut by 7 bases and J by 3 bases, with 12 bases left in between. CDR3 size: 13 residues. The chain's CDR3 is CASHAPGTDTQYF. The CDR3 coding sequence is TGCGCCAGCCACGCCCCCGGGACAGATACGCAGTATTTT.

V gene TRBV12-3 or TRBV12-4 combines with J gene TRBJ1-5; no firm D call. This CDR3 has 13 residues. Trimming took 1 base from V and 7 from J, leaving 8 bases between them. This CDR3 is CASSLGDRQPQHF. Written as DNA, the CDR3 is TGTGCCAGCAGTTTAGGAGATCGGCAGCCCCAGCATTTT.

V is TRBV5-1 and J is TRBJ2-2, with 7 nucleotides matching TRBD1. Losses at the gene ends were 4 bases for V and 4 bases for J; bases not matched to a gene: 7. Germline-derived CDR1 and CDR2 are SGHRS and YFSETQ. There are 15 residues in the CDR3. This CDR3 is CASSPRDRFTGELFF. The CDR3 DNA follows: TGCGCCAGCAGCCCCCGGGACAGATTCACCGGGGAGCTGTTTTTT. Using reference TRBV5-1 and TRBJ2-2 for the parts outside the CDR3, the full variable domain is KAGVTQTPRYLIKTRGQQVTLSCSPISGHRSVSWYQQTPGQGLQFLFEYFSETQRNKGNFPGRFSGRQFSNSRSEMNVSTLELGDSALYLCASSPRDRFTGELFFGEGSRLTVL.

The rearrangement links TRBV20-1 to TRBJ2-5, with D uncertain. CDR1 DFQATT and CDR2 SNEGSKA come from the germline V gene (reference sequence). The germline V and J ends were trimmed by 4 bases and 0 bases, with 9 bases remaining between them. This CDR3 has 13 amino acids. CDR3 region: CSAIGQDQETQYF. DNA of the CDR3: TGCAGTGCTATCGGGCAGGACCAAGAGACCCAGTACTTC.

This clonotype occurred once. CDR3 in amino acids: CASSQGLAHSYEQYF. CDR3 DNA sequence: TGTGCCAGCAGCCAAGGCCTAGCGCACTCCTACGAGCAGTACTTC. The V call is TRBV3-1, the J call TRBJ2-7; possible D gene TRBD2, 6 bases. The CDR3 runs 15 residues. The germline V gene has CDR1 LGHDT and CDR2 YNNKEL (reference sequence). The ends were cut back, 1 base at V and 0 bases at J, with 10 bases in the middle.

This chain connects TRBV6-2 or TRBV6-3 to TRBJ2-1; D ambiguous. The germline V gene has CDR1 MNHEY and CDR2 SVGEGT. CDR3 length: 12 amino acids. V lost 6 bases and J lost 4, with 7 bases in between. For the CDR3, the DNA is TGTGCCAGCAGCAATACATACAATGAGCAGTTCTTC. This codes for CASSNTYNEQFF.

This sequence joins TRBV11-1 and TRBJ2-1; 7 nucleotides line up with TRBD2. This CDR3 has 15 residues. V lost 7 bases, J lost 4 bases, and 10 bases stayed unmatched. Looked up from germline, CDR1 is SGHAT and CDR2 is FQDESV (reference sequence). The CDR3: CASTPSGLLYNEQFF. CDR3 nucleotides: TGTGCCAGCACCCCGTCGGGACTACTTTACAATGAGCAGTTCTTC.

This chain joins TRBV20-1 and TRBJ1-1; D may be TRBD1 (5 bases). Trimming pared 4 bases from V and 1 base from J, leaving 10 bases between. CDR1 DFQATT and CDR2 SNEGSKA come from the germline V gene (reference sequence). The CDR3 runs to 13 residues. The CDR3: CSAKRDGNTEAFF. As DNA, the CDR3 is TGCAGTGCTAAACGGGACGGGAACACTGAAGCTTTCTTT.

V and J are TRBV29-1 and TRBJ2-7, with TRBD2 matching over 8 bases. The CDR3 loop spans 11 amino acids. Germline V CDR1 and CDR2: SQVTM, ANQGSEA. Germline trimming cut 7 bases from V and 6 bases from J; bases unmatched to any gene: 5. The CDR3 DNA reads TGCAGCGCCGGGGGGGTCCGCGAGCAGTACTTC. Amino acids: CSAGGVREQYF.

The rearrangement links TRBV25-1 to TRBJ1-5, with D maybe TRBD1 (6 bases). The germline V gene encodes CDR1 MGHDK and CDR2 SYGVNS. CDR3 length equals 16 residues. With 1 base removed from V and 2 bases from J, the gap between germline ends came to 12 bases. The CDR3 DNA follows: TGTGCCAGCAGTGAATGGGGGGGCGAAGGCAATCAGCCCCAGCATTTT. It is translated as CASSEWGGEGNQPQHF.

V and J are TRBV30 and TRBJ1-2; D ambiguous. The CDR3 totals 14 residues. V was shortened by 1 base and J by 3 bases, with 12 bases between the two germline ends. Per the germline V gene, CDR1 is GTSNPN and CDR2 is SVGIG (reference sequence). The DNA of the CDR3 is TGTGCCTGGAGTGCACTGTTAGGCGACTATGGCTACACCTTC. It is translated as CAWSALLGDYGYTF.

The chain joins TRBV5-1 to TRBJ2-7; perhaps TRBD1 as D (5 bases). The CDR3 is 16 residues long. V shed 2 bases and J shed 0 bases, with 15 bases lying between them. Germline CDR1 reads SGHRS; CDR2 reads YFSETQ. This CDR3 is CASSFPDSRTSYEQYF. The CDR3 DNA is TGCGCCAGCAGCTTCCCCGACAGCAGGACCTCCTACGAGCAGTACTTC.

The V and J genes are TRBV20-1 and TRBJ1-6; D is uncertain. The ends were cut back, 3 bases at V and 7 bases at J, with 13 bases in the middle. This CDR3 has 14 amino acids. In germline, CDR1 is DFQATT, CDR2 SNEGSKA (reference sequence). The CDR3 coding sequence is TGCAGTGCTAGCTCATTGGCGGTGAATTCACCCCTCCACTTT. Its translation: CSASSLAVNSPLHF.